The 28 T cell receptor beta chains listed next were all sequenced from one sample in a study of shared clonotypes between healthy human individuals. Some clones are missing from TCRdb's copy, which holds only in-frame ones; the method was immunoSEQ multiplex PCR. The sample has roughly 2,000,000 clones, approximately 92% seen once. CD45RO-negative CD8 cells positively selected for CCR7 made up the naive population, which excluded terminally differentiated effector memory CD45RA+ cells. Sequenced sample: naive CD8+ T cells from PBMCs. These receptors all come from a man younger than 30 in good health. Some clones in this sample may be carry-over from other donors' samples.

The rearrangement links TRBV6-7 to TRBJ2-7; no definite D call. TRBV6-7 is placed among ORFs of uncertain function. The V end was cut by 2 bases, the J end by 3 bases, with 11 bases between. The CDR3 loop spans 14 amino acids. The CDR3 loop is CASSYHRVGYEQYF. CDR3 coding DNA: TGTGCCAGCAGTTACCATAGGGTGGGCTACGAGCAGTACTTC.

The genes are TRBV28 and TRBJ2-2; D not certain. The CDR3 runs to 11 residues. Per the germline V gene, CDR1 is MDHEN and CDR2 is SYDVKM. The CDR3 sequence: CASRVTGELFF. Written as DNA, the CDR3 is TGTGCGTCAAGGGTCACCGGGGAGCTGTTTTTT.

V and J are TRBV19 and TRBJ2-1, with a tentative D call TRBD2 (5 bases). CDR1 and CDR2 from the germline V gene are LNHDA and SQIVND (reference sequence). Trimming removed 11 bases from V and 1 base from J, with 15 bases in between. The CDR3 loop spans 14 amino acids. CDR3 sequence: CASGLPGSYNEQFF. The CDR3 coding sequence is TGTGCCTCCGGGCTACCGGGATCCTACAATGAGCAGTTCTTC.

For the CDR3, the DNA is TGTGCCAGCAGTGACTCAGGGGGCTCGTCTTGGGGGCAGTATTTT. This gives the protein CASSDSGGSSWGQYF. The rearrangement links TRBV6-4 to TRBJ2-3, with TRBD1 identical over 7 bases. From germline, CDR1 is MRHNA and CDR2 SNTAGT. Trimming removed 0 bases from V and 11 bases from J; junction bases left unmatched: 11. CDR3 length: 15 amino acids.

The rearrangement uses TRBV7-9 and TRBJ2-1; D gene unclear. In germline, CDR1 is SEHNR, CDR2 FQNEAQ (reference sequence). The CDR3 runs 13 residues. V gave up 4 bases and J gave up 7 bases, with 11 bases separating them. Here the CDR3 reads CASSSNLENEQFF. The DNA of the CDR3 is TGTGCCAGCAGCTCTAACCTAGAAAATGAGCAGTTCTTC. The full variable domain, with the rest looked up from reference TRBV7-9 and TRBJ2-1, is DTGVSQNPRHKITKRGQNVTFRCDPISEHNRLYWYRQTLGQGPEFLTYFQNEAQLEKSRLLSDRFSAERPKGSFSTLEIQRTEQGDSAMYLCASSSNLENEQFFGPGTRLTVL.

DNA for the CDR3: TGTGCCAGCAGCGCGTCGTGGGGAGTCGGCTATGGCTACACCTTC. It encodes CASSASWGVGYGYTF. The chain uses TRBV9 and TRBJ1-2; D not resolved. Deletions cut 3 bases from V and 4 bases from J, with 16 bases between. Germline V gene sequence: CDR1 SGDLS, CDR2 YYNGEE. CDR3 size: 15 residues.

For this clone: The same CDR3 arises from other DNA sequences in this sample as well. The genes are TRBV7-9 and TRBJ1-5; D is uncertain. CDR1 is SEHNR, CDR2 FQNEAQ, per germline (reference sequence). CDR3 size: 14 residues. Trimming took 3 bases from V and 4 from J, leaving 10 bases between them. The CDR3 nucleotides are TGTGCCAGCAGCTTGGTGGGTATTAATCAGCCCCAGCATTTT. Protein sequence: CASSLVGINQPQHF.

The chain joins TRBV7-9 to TRBJ2-1; the match to TRBD1 covers 8 bases. This CDR3 contains 14 residues. The junction had 9 bases not matched to a gene; V was cut back by 5 bases and J by 9 bases. The germline CDR1 and CDR2 sequences are SEHNR and FQNEAQ (reference sequence). The CDR3 here is CASSPGQGNGEQFF. The CDR3 bases are TGTGCCAGCAGCCCCGGACAGGGTAATGGTGAGCAGTTCTTC.

This clone was counted once. The J gene is TRBJ2-7, the V gene TRBV7-9; 11 positions match TRBD2. CDR3 length equals 19 residues. After removal of 5 bases from V and 6 bases from J, the junction contained 21 bases not matched to a gene. The germline CDR1 and CDR2 sequences are SEHNR and FQNEAQ (reference sequence). CDR3 DNA: TGTGCCAGCAGCCCCAGTACAGGGTACGTTAGCGGGAGGGCCGGCGAGCAGTACTTC. It encodes CASSPSTGYVSGRAGEQYF.

This rearrangement joins TRBV27 to TRBJ2-1, with 7 bases aligning to TRBD2. V lost 0 bases and J lost 9; bases outside the gene matches: 8. The CDR3 length is 15 residues. CDR1 is MNHEY, CDR2 SMNVEV, per germline (reference sequence). This chain's CDR3 is CASSLSGHGGGEQFF. In nucleotides, the CDR3 is TGTGCCAGCAGTTTATCGGGCCACGGCGGGGGTGAGCAGTTCTTC.

The chain links TRBV13 to TRBJ1-4; D unresolved. Germline CDR1 and CDR2: PRHDT and FYEKMQ (reference sequence). V was trimmed by 0 bases and J by 8 bases, leaving 13 bases between them. The CDR3 totals 15 residues. CDR3 nucleotide sequence: TGTGCCAGCAGCTTAGGAGCAGCCGGGGTAGAAAAACTGTTTTTT. Its translation is CASSLGAAGVEKLFF.

The genes are TRBV27 and TRBJ2-7, with 8 bases matching TRBD1. This CDR3 is built from 14 residues. V dropped 8 bases and J dropped 3; count of bases not matched to a gene: 9. Germline values: CDR1 MNHEY, CDR2 SMNVEV (reference sequence). Here the CDR3 reads CASRSRGPGYEQYF. Here the CDR3 DNA reads TGTGCCAGCCGCTCCAGGGGGCCAGGCTACGAGCAGTACTTC.

This clone was picked up one time. For the CDR3, the DNA is TGTGCCAGCAGTTTTTCGTCGTCTTTTGACGGCTCTTTACAAGAGACCCAGTACTTC. The encoded protein is CASSFSSSFDGSLQETQYF. The chain has TRBV27 and TRBJ2-5, with D unresolved. Trimming shortened V by 3 bases and J by 2 bases, and 25 bases separated the two germline ends. The germline V gene encodes CDR1 MNHEY and CDR2 SMNVEV (reference sequence). The CDR3 totals 19 residues.

The rearrangement links TRBV19 to TRBJ2-7, with 8 positions matching TRBD2. The V segment lost 1 base and the J segment 3 bases; nucleotides outside the gene matches: 5. Germline CDR1 LNHDA, CDR2 SQIVND (reference sequence). This CDR3 is built from 15 residues. CDR3 in amino acids: CASSIAPRGVYEQYF. DNA of the CDR3: TGTGCCAGTAGTATAGCCCCGCGGGGGGTCTACGAGCAGTACTTC.

The gene calls are TRBV18 and TRBJ2-1; 7 bases align to TRBD1. This CDR3 has 16 residues. Trimming at V came to 6 bases and at J to 5 bases, leaving 13 bases not matched to a gene. CDR1 and CDR2 (germline): KGHSH, LQKENI. CDR3 protein: CASSPTTGRPHNEQFF. In DNA form, the CDR3 reads TGTGCCAGCTCCCCGACGACAGGGCGGCCTCACAATGAGCAGTTCTTC. The variable domain in full, with the rest retrieved from reference TRBV18 and TRBJ2-1, is NAGVMQNPRHLVRRRGQEARLRCSPMKGHSHVYWYRQLPEEGLKFMVYLQKENIIDESGMPKERFSAEFPKEGPSILRIQQVVRGDSAAYFCASSPTTGRPHNEQFFGPGTRLTVL.

V is TRBV14 and J is TRBJ2-1; the D gene is possibly TRBD2 (6 bases). Germline lookup yields CDR1 SGHDN and CDR2 FVKESK. V lost 4 bases to trimming and J lost 4 bases, with 14 bases between them. The CDR3 runs 15 residues. The DNA of the CDR3 is TGTGCCAGCAGCCGATATGTGCGGGGATACAATGAGCAGTTCTTC. This encodes CASSRYVRGYNEQFF.

The genes are TRBV15 and TRBJ2-2; possibly TRBD2 for D (6 bases). Per germline, CDR1 LNHNV and CDR2 YYDKDF (reference sequence). Trimming shortened V by 5 bases and J by 7 bases, and 20 bases separated the two germline ends. The CDR3 spans 16 residues. CDR3 sequence reads: CATSPDFGRAGGELFF. The CDR3 coding sequence is TGTGCCACCAGCCCGGACTTCGGGAGAGCGGGCGGGGAGCTGTTTTTT.

Details on this clone: The same CDR3 can be traced to other DNA sequences in this sample. The J gene is TRBJ2-7, the V gene TRBV19, with D hard to call. This CDR3 is 11 amino acids long. Trimming left V 6 bases short and J 2 bases short, with 5 bases between. In germline, CDR1 is LNHDA, CDR2 SQIVND (reference sequence). The CDR3 DNA reads as TGTGCCAGTAGCTCCGCCTACGAGCAGTACTTC. Its translation: CASSSAYEQYF.

With respect to this clone: Other DNA sequences of this sample code for an identical CDR3. This chain's CDR3 is CASTGNGYGYTF. The CDR3 region has the DNA TGTGCCAGTACAGGGAATGGTTATGGCTACACCTTC. The rearrangement uses TRBV6-5 and TRBJ1-2; D perhaps matches TRBD1 (6 bases). Germline lookup yields CDR1 MNHEY and CDR2 SVGAGI. The CDR3 covers 12 residues. Trimming cost V 9 bases and J 5 bases, with 13 bases left between them.

The rearrangement joins TRBV6-1 to TRBJ2-1, with D tentatively TRBD2 (5 bases). CDR1 and CDR2 from the germline V gene are MNHNS and SASEGT. This CDR3 is built from 15 residues. With 1 base removed from V and 8 bases from J, the gap between germline ends came to 15 bases. The CDR3 bases are TGTGCCAGCAGTGAAGAGTCGCGGAGGACGTATGAGCAGTTCTTC. Translation gives CASSEESRRTYEQFF.

This rearrangement joins TRBV4-1 to TRBJ2-1, with D hard to call. The CDR3 loop spans 17 amino acids. The germline V and J ends were trimmed by 0 bases and 7 bases, with 19 bases remaining between them. The germline CDR1 and CDR2 sequences are MGHRA and YSYEKL. The CDR3 sequence is CASSQDLDVLGINEQFF. The CDR3, as DNA: TGCGCCAGCAGCCAAGATCTAGACGTCTTGGGCATTAATGAGCAGTTCTTC.

This clone was recorded a few times. The CDR3 region is CASSSLLAVEEQYF. DNA for the CDR3: TGTGCCAGCAGTTCCCTCCTAGCGGTGGAGGAGCAGTACTTC. V and J are TRBV27 and TRBJ2-7, with 7 positions matching TRBD2. This CDR3 is 14 amino acids long. CDR1 is MNHEY and CDR2 is SMNVEV in the germline V gene (reference sequence). V dropped 4 bases and J dropped 7; count of bases not matched to a gene: 10.

This clone was detected once. Possible read error: a much larger clone is one base away. The same CDR3 arises from other DNA sequences in this sample as well. The chain carries TRBV28 and TRBJ2-7, with D uncertain. The CDR3 loop spans 13 amino acids. V lost 2 bases and J lost 0, with 5 bases in between. Per the germline V gene, CDR1 is MDHEN and CDR2 is SYDVKM. In nucleotides, the CDR3 is TGTGCCAGCAGTTTAGGCGGCTCCTACGAGCAGTACTTC. Its translation: CASSLGGSYEQYF.

J is TRBJ2-5 and V is TRBV4-1; TRBD1 or TRBD2 may be the D gene (5 bases each). CDR1 is MGHRA, CDR2 YSYEKL, per germline. The CDR3 covers 13 residues. V was pared by 8 bases and J by 5 bases, with 15 bases between. The CDR3: CASSWDLEETQYF. CDR3 sequence (DNA): TGCGCCAGCTCCTGGGACCTCGAGGAGACCCAGTACTTC.

V usage is TRBV15 and J usage is TRBJ1-2; maybe TRBD1 (5 bases). The V gene lost 5 bases and the J gene lost 8 bases, with 18 bases spanning the gap. CDR1 and CDR2 (germline): LNHNV, YYDKDF (reference sequence). CDR3 size: 14 residues. CDR3 sequence: CATSHGTSSGGYTF. The CDR3 coding sequence is TGTGCCACCAGCCATGGGACGTCCTCTGGCGGCTACACCTTC.

This chain uses TRBV28 with TRBJ1-2; D remains unclear. V was pared by 2 bases and J by 3 bases, with 19 bases between. Germline values: CDR1 MDHEN, CDR2 SYDVKM. The CDR3 sequence is 17 residues long. In DNA form, the CDR3 reads TGTGCCAGCAGTTTACCCGCGAGGTTGCGGACGGACTATGGCTACACCTTC. Protein product: CASSLPARLRTDYGYTF.

This chain uses TRBV5-1 with TRBJ2-1; 11 bases match TRBD2. Germline CDR1 SGHRS, CDR2 YFSETQ. CDR3 length equals 17 residues. The trim removed 2 bases at V and 9 bases at J, leaving 13 bases unmatched. CDR3 nucleotides: TGCGCCAGCAGCTTCCCTAGCGGGAGGCGCCAGGATAGTGAGCAGTTCTTC. This translates into CASSFPSGRRQDSEQFF.

To note about this clone: Other DNA variants within this sample encode the same CDR3. The gene calls are TRBV7-9 and TRBJ2-3; D is undetermined. V shed 6 bases and J shed 0 bases, with 4 bases lying between them. The germline CDR1 and CDR2 sequences are SEHNR and FQNEAQ (reference sequence). The CDR3 is 12 amino acids. The CDR3 sequence is CASRTSTDTQYF. For the CDR3, the DNA is TGTGCCAGCAGAACCAGCACAGATACGCAGTATTTT.